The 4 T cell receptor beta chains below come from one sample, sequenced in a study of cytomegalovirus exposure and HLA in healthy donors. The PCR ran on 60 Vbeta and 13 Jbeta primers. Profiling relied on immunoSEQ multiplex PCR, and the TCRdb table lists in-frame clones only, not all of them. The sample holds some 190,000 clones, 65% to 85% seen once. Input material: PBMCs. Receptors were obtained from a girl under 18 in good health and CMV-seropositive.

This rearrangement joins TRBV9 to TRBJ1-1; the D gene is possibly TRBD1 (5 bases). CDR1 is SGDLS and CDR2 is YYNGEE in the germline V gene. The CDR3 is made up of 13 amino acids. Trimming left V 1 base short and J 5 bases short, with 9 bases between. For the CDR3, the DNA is TGTGCCAGCAGCGTACAGAAGGGGACTGAAGCTTTCTTT. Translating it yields CASSVQKGTEAFF.

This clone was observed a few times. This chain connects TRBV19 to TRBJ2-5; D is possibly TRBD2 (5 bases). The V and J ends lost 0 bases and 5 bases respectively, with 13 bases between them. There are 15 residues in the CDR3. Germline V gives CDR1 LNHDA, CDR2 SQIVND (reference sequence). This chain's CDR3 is CASSIEGRTGETQYF. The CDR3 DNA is TGTGCCAGTAGTATAGAGGGCAGGACGGGGGAGACCCAGTACTTC. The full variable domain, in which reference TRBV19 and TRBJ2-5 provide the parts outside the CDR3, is DGGITQSPKYLFRKEGQNVTLSCEQNLNHDAMYWYRQDPGQGLRLIYYSQIVNDFQKGDIAEGYSVSREKKESFPLTVTSAQKNPTAFYLCASSIEGRTGETQYFGPGTRLLVL.

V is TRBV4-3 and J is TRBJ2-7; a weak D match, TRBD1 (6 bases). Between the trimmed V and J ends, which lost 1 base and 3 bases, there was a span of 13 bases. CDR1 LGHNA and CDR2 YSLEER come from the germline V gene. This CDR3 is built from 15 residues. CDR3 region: CASSQAGTHYYEQYF. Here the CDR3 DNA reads TGCGCCAGCAGCCAAGCCGGGACACACTACTACGAGCAGTACTTC.

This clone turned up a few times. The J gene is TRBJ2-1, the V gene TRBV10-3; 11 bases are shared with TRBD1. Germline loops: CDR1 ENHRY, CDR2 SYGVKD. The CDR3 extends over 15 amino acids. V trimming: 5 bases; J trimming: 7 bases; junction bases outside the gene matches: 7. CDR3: CAISPEDRGQNEQFF. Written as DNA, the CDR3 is TGTGCCATCAGTCCGGAGGACAGGGGGCAGAATGAGCAGTTCTTC.